The T cell receptor beta chain under discussion was sequenced for a study of control samples from healthy donors and cancer patients. Sequencing was performed with immunoSEQ multiplex PCR; in TCRdb, only in-frame clones are kept and a portion is missing. The sample contains some 410,000 clones, approximately 92% of which appear only once. V dropped 8 bases and J dropped 1; count of bases not matched to a gene: 4. The CDR3 has 15 amino acids. CDR1 LNHDA and CDR2 SQIVND come from the germline V gene (reference sequence). The clonotype originates from a man aged 35-49 years with head and neck cancer. Sequenced input: PBMCs. This chain uses TRBV19 with TRBJ2-7; 14 nucleotides align to TRBD2. The CDR3 reads CASATSGRGSYEQYF. In DNA, the CDR3 is TGTGCCAGTGCGACTAGCGGGAGGGGGTCCTACGAGCAGTACTTC. Together with reference TRBV19 and TRBJ2-7, the CDR3 gives the full variable domain: DGGITQSPKYLFRKEGQNVTLSCEQNLNHDAMYWYRQDPGQGLRLIYYSQIVNDFQKGDIAEGYSVSREKKESFPLTVTSAQKNPTAFYLCASATSGRGSYEQYFGPGTRLTVT.